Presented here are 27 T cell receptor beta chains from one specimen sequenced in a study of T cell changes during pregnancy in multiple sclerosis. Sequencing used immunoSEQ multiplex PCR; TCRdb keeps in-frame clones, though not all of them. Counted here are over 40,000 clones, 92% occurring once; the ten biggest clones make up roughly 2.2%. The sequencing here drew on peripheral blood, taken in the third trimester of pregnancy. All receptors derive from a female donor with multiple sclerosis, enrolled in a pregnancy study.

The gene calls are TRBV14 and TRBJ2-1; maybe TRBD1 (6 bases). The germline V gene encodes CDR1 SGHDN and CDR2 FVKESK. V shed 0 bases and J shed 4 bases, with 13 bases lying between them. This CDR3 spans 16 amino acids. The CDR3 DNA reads TGTGCCAGCAGCCAAGATCAGGGGCGCATATACAATGAGCAGTTCTTC. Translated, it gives CASSQDQGRIYNEQFF.

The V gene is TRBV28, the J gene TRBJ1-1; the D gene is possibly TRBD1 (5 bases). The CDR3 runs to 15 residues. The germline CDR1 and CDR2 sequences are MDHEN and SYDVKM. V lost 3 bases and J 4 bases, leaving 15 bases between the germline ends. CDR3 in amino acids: CASSLKPGGSTEAFF. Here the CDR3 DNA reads TGTGCCAGCAGTTTGAAACCCGGGGGAAGCACTGAAGCTTTCTTT. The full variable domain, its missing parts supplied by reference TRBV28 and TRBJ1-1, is DVKVTQSSRYLVKRTGEKVFLECVQDMDHENMFWYRQDPGLGLRLIYFSYDVKMKEKGDIPEGYSVSREKKERFSLILESASTNQTSMYLCASSLKPGGSTEAFFGQGTRLTVV.

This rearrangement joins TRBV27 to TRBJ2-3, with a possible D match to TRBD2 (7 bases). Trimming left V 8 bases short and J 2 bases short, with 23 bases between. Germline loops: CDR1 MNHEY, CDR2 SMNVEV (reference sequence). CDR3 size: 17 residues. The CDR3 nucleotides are TGTGCCAGCCTCAAAGGGGGGGGACGGATTTCCACAGATACGCAGTATTTT. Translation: CASLKGGGRISTDTQYF.

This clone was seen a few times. In nucleotides, the CDR3 is TGCGCCAGAACGAAATTAGGACAGGGGGCTTGGGGCACTGAAGCTTTCTTT. Translated, it gives CARTKLGQGAWGTEAFF. This sequence joins TRBV5-1 and TRBJ1-1; TRBD1 matches 11 bases. The V gene's germline CDR1 is SGHRS and CDR2 YFSETQ. This CDR3 is built from 17 residues. V dropped 8 bases and J dropped 4; count of bases not matched to a gene: 16.

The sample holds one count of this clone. CDR3 nucleotide sequence: TGCAGCGTTACGGAGCTGCTAAAGACCCAGTACTTC. This encodes CSVTELLKTQYF. The V gene is TRBV29-1, the J gene TRBJ2-5; D is unresolved. CDR3 length: 12 amino acids. V lost 5 bases, J lost 6 bases, and 13 bases lay in between. The germline gives CDR1 SQVTM, CDR2 ANQGSEA.

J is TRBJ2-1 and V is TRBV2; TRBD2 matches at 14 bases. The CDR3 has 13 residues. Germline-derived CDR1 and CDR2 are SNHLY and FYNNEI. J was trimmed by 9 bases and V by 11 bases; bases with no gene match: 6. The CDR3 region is CAGGLAGEVEQFF. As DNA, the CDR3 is TGTGCCGGGGGACTAGCGGGAGAGGTTGAGCAGTTCTTC.

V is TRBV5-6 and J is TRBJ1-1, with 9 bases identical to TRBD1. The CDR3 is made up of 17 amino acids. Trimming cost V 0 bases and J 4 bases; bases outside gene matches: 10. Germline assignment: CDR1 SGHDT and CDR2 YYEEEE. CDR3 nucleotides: TGTGCCAGCAGCTTGGCGGGTTTGGGGACAGGGACCACTGAAGCTTTCTTT. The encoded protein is CASSLAGLGTGTTEAFF.

DNA of the CDR3: TGCGCCAGCAGCCAAGACTACGGGAGGGCCCTCGAGCAGTACTTC. Encoded protein: CASSQDYGRALEQYF. The genes are TRBV4-3 and TRBJ2-7, with 8 bases that match TRBD2. The V gene end was trimmed by 0 bases and the J gene end by 6 bases; junction bases not matched to a gene: 7. CDR1 and CDR2 (germline): LGHNA, YSLEER. This CDR3 has 15 residues.

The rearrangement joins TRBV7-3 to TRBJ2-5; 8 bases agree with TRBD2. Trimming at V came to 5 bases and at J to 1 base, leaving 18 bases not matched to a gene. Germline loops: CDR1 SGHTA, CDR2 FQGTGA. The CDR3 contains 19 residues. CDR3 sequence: CASSPPPKTSDRAQETQYF. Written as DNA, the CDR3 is TGTGCCAGCAGCCCCCCGCCAAAGACTAGCGATAGGGCCCAAGAGACCCAGTACTTC.

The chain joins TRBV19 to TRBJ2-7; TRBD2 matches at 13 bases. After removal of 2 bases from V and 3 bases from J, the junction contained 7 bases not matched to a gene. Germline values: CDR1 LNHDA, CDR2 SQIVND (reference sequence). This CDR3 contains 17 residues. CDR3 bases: TGTGCCAGTAGTATACGACTAGCGGGAGGACCGAACTACGAGCAGTACTTC. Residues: CASSIRLAGGPNYEQYF.

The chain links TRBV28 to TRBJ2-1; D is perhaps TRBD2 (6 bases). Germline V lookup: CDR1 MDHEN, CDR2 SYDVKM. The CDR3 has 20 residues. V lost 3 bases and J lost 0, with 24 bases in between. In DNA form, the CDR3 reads TGTGCCAGCAGTTTCCCAAAAAGCGGGTGGACCCAAAGCTCCTACAATGAGCAGTTCTTC. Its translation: CASSFPKSGWTQSSYNEQFF.

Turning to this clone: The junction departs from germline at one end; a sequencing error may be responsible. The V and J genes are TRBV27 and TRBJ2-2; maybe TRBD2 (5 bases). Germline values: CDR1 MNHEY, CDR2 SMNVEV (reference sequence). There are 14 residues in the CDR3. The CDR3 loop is CTSSLLRDTGELFF. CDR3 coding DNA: TGTACCAGCAGTTTGCTGCGGGACACCGGGGAGCTGTTTTTT.

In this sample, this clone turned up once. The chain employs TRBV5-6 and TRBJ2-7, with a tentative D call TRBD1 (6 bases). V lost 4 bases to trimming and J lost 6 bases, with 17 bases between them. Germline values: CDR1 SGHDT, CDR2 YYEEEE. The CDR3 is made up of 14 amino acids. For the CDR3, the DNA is TGTGCCAGCAGCCTAACAGGGATTCCTCCCGAGCAGTACTTC. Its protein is CASSLTGIPPEQYF.

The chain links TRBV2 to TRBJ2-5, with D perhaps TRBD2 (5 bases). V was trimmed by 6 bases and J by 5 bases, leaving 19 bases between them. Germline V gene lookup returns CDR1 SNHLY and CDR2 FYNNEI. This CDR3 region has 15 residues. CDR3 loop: CASSRLGSAGETQYF. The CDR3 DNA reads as TGTGCCAGCAGCCGACTTGGGAGCGCCGGGGAGACCCAGTACTTC.

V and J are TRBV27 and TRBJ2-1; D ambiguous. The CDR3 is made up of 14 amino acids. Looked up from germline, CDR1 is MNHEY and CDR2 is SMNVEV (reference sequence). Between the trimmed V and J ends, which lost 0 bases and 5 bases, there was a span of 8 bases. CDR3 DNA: TGTGCCAGCAGTTTATCGTCTCTTAACAATGAGCAGTTCTTC. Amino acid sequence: CASSLSSLNNEQFF.

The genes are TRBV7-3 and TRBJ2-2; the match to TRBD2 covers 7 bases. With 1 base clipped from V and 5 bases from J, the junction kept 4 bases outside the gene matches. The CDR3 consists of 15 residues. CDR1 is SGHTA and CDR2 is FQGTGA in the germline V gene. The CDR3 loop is CASSLSGSGTGELFF. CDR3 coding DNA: TGTGCCAGCAGCTTAAGCGGGAGTGGGACCGGGGAGCTGTTTTTT.

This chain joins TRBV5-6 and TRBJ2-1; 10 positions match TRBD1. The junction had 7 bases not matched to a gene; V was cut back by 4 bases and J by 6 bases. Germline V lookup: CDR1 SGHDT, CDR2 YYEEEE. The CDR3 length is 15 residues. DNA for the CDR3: TGTGCCAGCAGCCGCAGGACAGGGGGGGTCAATGAGCAGTTCTTC. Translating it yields CASSRRTGGVNEQFF. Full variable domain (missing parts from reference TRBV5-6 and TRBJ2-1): DAGVTQSPTHLIKTRGQQVTLRCSPKSGHDTVSWYQQALGQGPQFIFQYYEEEERQRGNFPDRFSGHQFPNYSSELNVNALLLGDSALYLCASSRRTGGVNEQFFGPGTRLTVL.

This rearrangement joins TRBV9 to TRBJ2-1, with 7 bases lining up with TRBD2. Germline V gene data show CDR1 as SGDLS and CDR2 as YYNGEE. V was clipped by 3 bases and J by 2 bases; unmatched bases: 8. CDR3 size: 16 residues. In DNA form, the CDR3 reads TGTGCCAGCAGCGCCGGGGGGACTCTGACCTACAATGAGCAGTTCTTC. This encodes CASSAGGTLTYNEQFF.

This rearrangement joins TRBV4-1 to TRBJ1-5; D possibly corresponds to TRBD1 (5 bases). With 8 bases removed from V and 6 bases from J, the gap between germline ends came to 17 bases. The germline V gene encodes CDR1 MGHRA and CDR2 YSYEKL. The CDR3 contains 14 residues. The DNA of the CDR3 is TGCGCCAGCGGAGGGGCGCAGGGTACTCAGCCCCAGCATTTT. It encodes CASGGAQGTQPQHF.

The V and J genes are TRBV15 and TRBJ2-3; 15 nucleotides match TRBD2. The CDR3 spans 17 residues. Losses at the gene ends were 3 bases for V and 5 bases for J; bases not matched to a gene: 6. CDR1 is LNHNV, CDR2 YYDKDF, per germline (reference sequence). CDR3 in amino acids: CATSSPGLAGGQDTQYF. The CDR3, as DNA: TGTGCCACCAGCAGCCCCGGACTAGCGGGAGGGCAAGATACGCAGTATTTT.

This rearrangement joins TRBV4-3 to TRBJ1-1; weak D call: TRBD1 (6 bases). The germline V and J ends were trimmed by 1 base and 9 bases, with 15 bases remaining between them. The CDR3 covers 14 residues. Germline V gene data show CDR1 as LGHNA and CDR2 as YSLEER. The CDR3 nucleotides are TGCGCCAGCAGCCAAGTAGGAGGCAGGGGAAAAGCTTTCTTT. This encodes CASSQVGGRGKAFF.

In nucleotides, the CDR3 is TGCAGCGTTGTACAGGACAGTATCCACGAGCAGTACTTC. Amino acid sequence: CSVVQDSIHEQYF. V and J are TRBV29-1 and TRBJ2-7; the D gene is possibly TRBD1 (6 bases). From germline, CDR1 is SQVTM and CDR2 ANQGSEA. Deletions cut 4 bases from V and 5 bases from J, with 15 bases between. The CDR3 runs 13 residues.

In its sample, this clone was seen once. In nucleotides, the CDR3 is TGCGCCAGCAGCCAAGATTCGACTAGCGGGAGGGCCTACGAGCAGTACTTC. Translation: CASSQDSTSGRAYEQYF. The chain employs TRBV4-1 and TRBJ2-7; TRBD2 matches 14 bases. This CDR3 has 17 residues. Germline V CDR1 and CDR2: MGHRA, YSYEKL. Unmatched junction bases numbered 3, after V lost 0 bases and J lost 2 bases.

The DNA for the CDR3 is TGTGCCAGCAGGTCTCCGTGGGCGGGAGGGCCGGAAGAGCAGTACTTC. Translation: CASRSPWAGGPEEQYF. The chain carries TRBV7-2 and TRBJ2-7, with 9 nucleotides matching TRBD2. The CDR3 sequence is 16 residues long. V shed 6 bases, J shed 7 bases, and the junction held 16 bases outside the gene matches. Germline CDR1 reads SGHTA; CDR2 reads FQGNSA.

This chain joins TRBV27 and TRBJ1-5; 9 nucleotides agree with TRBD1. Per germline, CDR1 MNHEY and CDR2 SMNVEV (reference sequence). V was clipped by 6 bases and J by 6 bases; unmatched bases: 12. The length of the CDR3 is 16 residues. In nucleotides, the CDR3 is TGTGCCAGCAGCCAACGGACAGGGGTCGGGGTTCAGCCCCAGCATTTT. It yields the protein CASSQRTGVGVQPQHF.

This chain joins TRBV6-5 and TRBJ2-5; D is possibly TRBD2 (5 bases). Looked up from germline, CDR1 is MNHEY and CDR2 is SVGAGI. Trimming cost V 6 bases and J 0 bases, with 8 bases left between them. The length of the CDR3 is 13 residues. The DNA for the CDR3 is TGTGCCAGCAGGAGGACTTACCAAGAGACCCAGTACTTC. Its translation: CASRRTYQETQYF.

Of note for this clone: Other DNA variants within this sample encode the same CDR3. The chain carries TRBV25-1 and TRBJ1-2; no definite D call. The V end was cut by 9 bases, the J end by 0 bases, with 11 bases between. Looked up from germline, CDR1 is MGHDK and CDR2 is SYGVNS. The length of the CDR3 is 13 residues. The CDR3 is CASMGHTNYGYTF. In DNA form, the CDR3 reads TGTGCCAGTATGGGCCATACTAACTATGGCTACACCTTC.